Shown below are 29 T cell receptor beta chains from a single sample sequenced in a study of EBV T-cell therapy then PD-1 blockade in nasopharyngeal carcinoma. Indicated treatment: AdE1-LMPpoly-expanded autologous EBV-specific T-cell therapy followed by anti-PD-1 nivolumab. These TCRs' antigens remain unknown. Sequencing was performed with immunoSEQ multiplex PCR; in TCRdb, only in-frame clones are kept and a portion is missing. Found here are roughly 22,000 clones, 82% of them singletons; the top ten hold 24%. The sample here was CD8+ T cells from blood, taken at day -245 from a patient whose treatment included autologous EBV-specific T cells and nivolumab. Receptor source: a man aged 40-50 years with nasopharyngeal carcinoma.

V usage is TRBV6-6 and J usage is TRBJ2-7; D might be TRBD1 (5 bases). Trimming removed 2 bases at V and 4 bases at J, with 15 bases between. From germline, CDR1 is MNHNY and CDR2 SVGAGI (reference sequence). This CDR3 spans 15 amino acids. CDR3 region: CASSYLGRQKYEQYF. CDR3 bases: TGTGCCAGCAGTTACCTAGGTCGACAGAAGTACGAGCAGTACTTC.

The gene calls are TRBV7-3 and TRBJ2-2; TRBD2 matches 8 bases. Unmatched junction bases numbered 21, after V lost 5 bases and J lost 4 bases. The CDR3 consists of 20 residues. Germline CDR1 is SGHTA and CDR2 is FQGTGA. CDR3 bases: TGTGCCAGCAGCCTAGGTTGGCGGGGGGCCTCCCGAGGGGTCACCGGGGAGCTGTTTTTT. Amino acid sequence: CASSLGWRGASRGVTGELFF.

As DNA, the CDR3 is TGTGCCAGCAGCTTAGCGCCCACCGGGACATTCTACAATGAGCAGTTCTTC. Its translation: CASSLAPTGTFYNEQFF. The chain has TRBV11-2 and TRBJ2-1; tentative D call: TRBD1 (6 bases). Germline V lookup: CDR1 SGHAT, CDR2 FQNNGV. The CDR3 sequence is 17 residues long. The V gene lost 1 base and the J gene lost 3 bases, with 16 bases spanning the gap.

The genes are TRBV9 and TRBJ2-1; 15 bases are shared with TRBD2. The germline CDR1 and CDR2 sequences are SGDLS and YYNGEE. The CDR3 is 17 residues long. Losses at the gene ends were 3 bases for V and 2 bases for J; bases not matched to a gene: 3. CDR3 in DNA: TGTGCCAGCAGCGCCGGGACTAGCGGGGGGCCCTACAATGAGCAGTTCTTC. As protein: CASSAGTSGGPYNEQFF.

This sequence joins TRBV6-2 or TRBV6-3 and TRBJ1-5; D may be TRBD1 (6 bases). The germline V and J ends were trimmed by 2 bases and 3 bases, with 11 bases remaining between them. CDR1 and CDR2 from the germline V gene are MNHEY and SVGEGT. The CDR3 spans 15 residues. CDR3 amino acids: CASSYGGGPNQPQHF. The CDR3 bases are TGTGCCAGCAGTTACGGTGGGGGGCCCAATCAGCCCCAGCATTTT.

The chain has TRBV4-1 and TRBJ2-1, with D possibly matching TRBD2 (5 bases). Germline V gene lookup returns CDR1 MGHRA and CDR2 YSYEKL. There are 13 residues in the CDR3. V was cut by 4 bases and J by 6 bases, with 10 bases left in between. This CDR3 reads CASSLDRGNEQFF. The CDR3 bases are TGCGCCAGCAGCCTCGACCGGGGCAATGAGCAGTTCTTC.

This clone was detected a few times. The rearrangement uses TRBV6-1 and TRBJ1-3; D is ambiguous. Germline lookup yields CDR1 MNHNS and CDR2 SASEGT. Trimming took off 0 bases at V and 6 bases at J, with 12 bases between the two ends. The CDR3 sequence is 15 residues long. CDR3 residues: CASSEALGGANTIYF. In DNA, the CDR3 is TGTGCCAGCAGTGAAGCTCTCGGAGGCGCAAACACCATATATTTT.

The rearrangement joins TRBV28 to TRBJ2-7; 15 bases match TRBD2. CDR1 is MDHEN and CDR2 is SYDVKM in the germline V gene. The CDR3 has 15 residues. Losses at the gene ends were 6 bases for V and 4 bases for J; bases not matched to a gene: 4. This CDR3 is CASSWTSGGEYEQYF. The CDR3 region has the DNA TGTGCCAGCAGCTGGACTAGCGGGGGGGAATACGAGCAGTACTTC.

CDR3 DNA sequence: TGCGCCAGCAGCCAACCTGACAGGGGGAGCACAGATACGCAGTATTTT. As protein: CASSQPDRGSTDTQYF. The rearrangement links TRBV4-1 to TRBJ2-3, with TRBD1 identical over 9 bases. CDR1 is MGHRA, CDR2 YSYEKL, per germline. The CDR3 length is 16 residues. With V trimmed by 2 bases and J by 0 bases, 3 bases remained unmatched.

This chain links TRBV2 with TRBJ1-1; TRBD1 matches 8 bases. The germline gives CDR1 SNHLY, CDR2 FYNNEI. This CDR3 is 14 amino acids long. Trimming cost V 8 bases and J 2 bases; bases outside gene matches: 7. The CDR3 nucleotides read TGTGCCAGCGAGCCCGGACAGGGAAACACTGAAGCTTTCTTT. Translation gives CASEPGQGNTEAFF. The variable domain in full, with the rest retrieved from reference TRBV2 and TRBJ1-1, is EPEVTQTPSHQVTQMGQEVILRCVPISNHLYFYWYRQILGQKVEFLVSFYNNEISEKSEIFDDQFSVERPDGSNFTLKIRSTKLEDSAMYFCASEPGQGNTEAFFGQGTRLTVV.

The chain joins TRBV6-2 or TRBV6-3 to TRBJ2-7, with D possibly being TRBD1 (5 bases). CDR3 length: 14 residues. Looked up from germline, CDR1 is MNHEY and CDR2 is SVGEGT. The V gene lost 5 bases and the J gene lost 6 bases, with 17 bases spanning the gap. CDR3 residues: CASSDAQGTSEQYF. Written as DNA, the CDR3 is TGTGCCAGCAGTGACGCCCAGGGTACATCCGAGCAGTACTTC.

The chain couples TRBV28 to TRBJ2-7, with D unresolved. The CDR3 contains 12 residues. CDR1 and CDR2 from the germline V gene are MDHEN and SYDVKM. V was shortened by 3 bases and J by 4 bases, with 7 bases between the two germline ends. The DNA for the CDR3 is TGTGCCAGCAGTTTCGCTAGGTACGAGCAGTACTTC. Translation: CASSFARYEQYF.

CDR3 protein: CASRTGTYEQYF. CDR3 nucleotides: TGTGCCAGCAGGACAGGGACCTACGAGCAGTACTTC. The chain carries TRBV6-4 and TRBJ2-7, with 7 bases that match TRBD1. The CDR3 length is 12 residues. J was trimmed by 2 bases and V by 6 bases; bases with no gene match: 1. Germline-derived CDR1 and CDR2 are MRHNA and SNTAGT.

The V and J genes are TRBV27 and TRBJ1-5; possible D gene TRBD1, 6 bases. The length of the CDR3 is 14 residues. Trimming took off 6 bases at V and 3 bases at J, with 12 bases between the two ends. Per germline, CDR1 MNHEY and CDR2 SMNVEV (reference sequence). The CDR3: CASSSQGNNQPQHF. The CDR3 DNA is TGTGCCAGCAGCTCACAGGGAAACAATCAGCCCCAGCATTTT.

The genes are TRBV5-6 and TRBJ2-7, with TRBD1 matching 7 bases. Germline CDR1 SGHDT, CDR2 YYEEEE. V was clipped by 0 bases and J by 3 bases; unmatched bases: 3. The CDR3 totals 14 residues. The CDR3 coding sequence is TGTGCCAGCAGCTTGGGAGGGGGCCTCTACGAGCAGTACTTC. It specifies CASSLGGGLYEQYF.

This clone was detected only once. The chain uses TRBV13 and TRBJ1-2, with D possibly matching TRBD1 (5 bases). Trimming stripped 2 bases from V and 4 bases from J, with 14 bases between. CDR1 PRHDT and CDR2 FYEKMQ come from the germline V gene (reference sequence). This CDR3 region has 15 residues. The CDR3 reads CASSLRDFYFYGYTF. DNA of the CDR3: TGTGCCAGCAGCTTACGGGACTTCTACTTCTATGGCTACACCTTC.

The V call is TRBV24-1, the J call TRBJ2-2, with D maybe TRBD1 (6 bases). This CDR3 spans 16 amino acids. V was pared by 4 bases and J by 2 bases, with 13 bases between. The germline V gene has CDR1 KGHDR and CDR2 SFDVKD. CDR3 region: CATSDPPGTNTGELFF. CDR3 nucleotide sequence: TGTGCCACCAGTGACCCACCGGGGACAAACACCGGGGAGCTGTTTTTT.

DNA of the CDR3: TGCAGTGCTAGTAGGGACAGAAGATTCTACGAGCAGTACTTC. Amino acid sequence: CSASRDRRFYEQYF. The chain combines TRBV20-1 with TRBJ2-7, with TRBD1 matching over 7 bases. The CDR3 loop spans 14 amino acids. Per germline, CDR1 DFQATT and CDR2 SNEGSKA (reference sequence). The V gene end was trimmed by 3 bases and the J gene end by 3 bases; junction bases not matched to a gene: 8.

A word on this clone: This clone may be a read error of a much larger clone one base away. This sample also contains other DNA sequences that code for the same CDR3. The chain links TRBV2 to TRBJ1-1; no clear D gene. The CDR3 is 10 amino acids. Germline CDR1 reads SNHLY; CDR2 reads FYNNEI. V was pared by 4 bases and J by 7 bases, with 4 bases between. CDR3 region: CASSVGEAFF. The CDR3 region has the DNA TGTGCCAGCAGTGTAGGTGAAGCTTTCTTT.

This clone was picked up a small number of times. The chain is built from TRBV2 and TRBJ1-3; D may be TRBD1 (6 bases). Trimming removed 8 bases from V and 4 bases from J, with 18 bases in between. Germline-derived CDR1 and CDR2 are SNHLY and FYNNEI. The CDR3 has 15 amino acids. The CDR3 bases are TGTGCCAGCCTGGACCGGGGGGCATCCGGAAACACCATATATTTT. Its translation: CASLDRGASGNTIYF.

In DNA form, the CDR3 reads TGTGCCACCTCCGGCCGGGACTCTGGAAACACCATATATTTT. As protein: CATSGRDSGNTIYF. The genes are TRBV6-6 and TRBJ1-3, with unresolved D. The CDR3 runs to 14 residues. The germline CDR1 and CDR2 sequences are MNHNY and SVGAGI (reference sequence). Between the trimmed V and J ends, which lost 10 bases and 0 bases, there was a span of 13 bases.

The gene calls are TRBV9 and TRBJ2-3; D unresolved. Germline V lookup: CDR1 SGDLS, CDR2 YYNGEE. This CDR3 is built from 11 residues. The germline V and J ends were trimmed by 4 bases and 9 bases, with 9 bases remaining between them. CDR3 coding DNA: TGTGCCAGCAGCACCGGTCAGACGCAGTATTTT. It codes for CASSTGQTQYF.

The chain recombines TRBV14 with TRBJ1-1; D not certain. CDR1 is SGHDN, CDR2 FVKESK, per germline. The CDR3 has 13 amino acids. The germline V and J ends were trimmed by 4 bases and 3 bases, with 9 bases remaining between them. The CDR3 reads CASSLRSYTEAFF. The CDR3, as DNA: TGTGCCAGCAGCCTCCGGTCCTACACTGAAGCTTTCTTT.

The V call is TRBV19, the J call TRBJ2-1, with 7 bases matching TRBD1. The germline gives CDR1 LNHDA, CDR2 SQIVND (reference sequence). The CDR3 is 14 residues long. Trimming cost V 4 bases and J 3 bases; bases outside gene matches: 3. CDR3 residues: CASSKWDSYNEQFF. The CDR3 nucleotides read TGTGCCAGTAGTAAATGGGACAGCTACAATGAGCAGTTCTTC.

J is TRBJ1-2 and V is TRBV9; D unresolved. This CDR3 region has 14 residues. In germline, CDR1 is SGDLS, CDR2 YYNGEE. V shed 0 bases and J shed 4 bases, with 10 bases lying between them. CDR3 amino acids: CASSVAGLGYGYTF. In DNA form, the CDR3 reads TGTGCCAGCAGCGTAGCTGGGCTTGGCTATGGCTACACCTTC.

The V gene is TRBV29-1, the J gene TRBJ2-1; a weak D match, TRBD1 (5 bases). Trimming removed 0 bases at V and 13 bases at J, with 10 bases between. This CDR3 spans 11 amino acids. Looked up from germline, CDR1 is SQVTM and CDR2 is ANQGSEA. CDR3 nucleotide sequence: TGCAGCGTTGAAGATCTAGGACATCAGTTCTTC. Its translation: CSVEDLGHQFF.

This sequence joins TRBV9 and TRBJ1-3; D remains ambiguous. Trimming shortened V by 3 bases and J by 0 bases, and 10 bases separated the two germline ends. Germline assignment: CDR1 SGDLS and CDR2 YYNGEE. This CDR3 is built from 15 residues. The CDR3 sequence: CASSEDLFSGNTIYF. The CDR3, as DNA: TGTGCCAGCAGCGAGGACCTATTCTCTGGAAACACCATATATTTT.

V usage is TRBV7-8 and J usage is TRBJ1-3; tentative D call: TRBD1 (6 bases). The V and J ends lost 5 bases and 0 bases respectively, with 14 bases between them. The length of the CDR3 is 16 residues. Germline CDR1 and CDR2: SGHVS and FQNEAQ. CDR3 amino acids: CASSPHGGPSGNTIYF. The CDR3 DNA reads TGTGCCAGCAGCCCCCATGGGGGCCCCTCTGGAAACACCATATATTTT.

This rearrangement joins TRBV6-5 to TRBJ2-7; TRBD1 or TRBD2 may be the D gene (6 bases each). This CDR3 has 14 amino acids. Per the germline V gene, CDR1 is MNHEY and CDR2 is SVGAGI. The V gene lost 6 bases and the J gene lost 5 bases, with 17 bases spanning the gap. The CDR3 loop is CASSHTPGADEQYF. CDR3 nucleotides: TGTGCCAGCAGCCACACCCCGGGGGCCGACGAGCAGTACTTC.